The 9 T cell receptor beta chains below come from one sample, sequenced in a study of blood T cell repertoires in COVID-19. Sequencing was performed with immunoSEQ multiplex PCR; in TCRdb, only in-frame clones are kept and a portion is missing. The sample lists almost 200,000 clones; 80% to 90% were seen once. The sequenced sample consisted of PBMCs or T cells enriched from blood (not recorded which). The receptors were gathered from a woman aged 18-35 years who had recovered from COVID-19.

This rearrangement joins TRBV6-1 to TRBJ2-6; D perhaps matches TRBD1 (5 bases). From germline, CDR1 is MNHNS and CDR2 SASEGT. This CDR3 comprises 17 residues. The V end was cut by 3 bases, the J end by 2 bases, with 14 bases between. The CDR3 coding sequence is TGTGCCAGCAGTGATTGGCAGGGTACCCCTGGGGCCAACGTCCTGACTTTC. This codes for CASSDWQGTPGANVLTF.

The J gene is TRBJ2-7, the V gene TRBV7-8; D possibly corresponds to TRBD2 (6 bases). CDR3 length: 13 amino acids. V shed 9 bases and J shed 6 bases, with 18 bases lying between them. Germline V gene lookup returns CDR1 SGHVS and CDR2 FQNEAQ. The CDR3 spells CASQPGDFGEQYF. CDR3 nucleotide sequence: TGTGCCAGTCAACCGGGGGACTTTGGCGAGCAGTACTTC.

The rearrangement joins TRBV28 to TRBJ1-4; D possibly corresponds to TRBD1 (6 bases). Trimming left V 5 bases short and J 3 bases short, with 13 bases between. Germline V CDR1 and CDR2: MDHEN, SYDVKM. CDR3 size: 15 residues. The CDR3 here is CASSPLRGSNEKLFF. CDR3 sequence (DNA): TGTGCCAGCAGTCCCCTCAGGGGCTCTAATGAAAAACTGTTTTTT.

This chain connects TRBV7-7 to TRBJ2-7, with a weak D call TRBD2 (6 bases). From germline, CDR1 is SSHAT and CDR2 FNYEAQ (reference sequence). V was trimmed by 1 base and J by 3 bases, leaving 10 bases between them. This CDR3 contains 14 residues. CDR3 sequence: CASSLGSGVYEQYF. The CDR3 nucleotides are TGTGCCAGCAGCTTAGGGTCGGGGGTCTACGAGCAGTACTTC.

The chain is built from TRBV19 and TRBJ1-1; 7 bases are a match to TRBD1. The germline V gene has CDR1 LNHDA and CDR2 SQIVND (reference sequence). With 5 bases clipped from V and 7 bases from J, the junction kept 7 bases outside the gene matches. The CDR3 runs to 13 residues. CDR3 loop: CASSPTGVDEAFF. In DNA, the CDR3 is TGTGCCAGTAGTCCAACAGGGGTGGATGAAGCTTTCTTT.

This clone appeared once. J is TRBJ2-3 and V is TRBV24-1; possible D gene TRBD2, 5 bases. CDR3 size: 15 residues. The germline CDR1 and CDR2 sequences are KGHDR and SFDVKD. With 0 bases removed from V and 7 bases from J, the gap between germline ends came to 13 bases. The DNA for the CDR3 is TGTGCCACCAGTGATTTGGGCCCCGGGGTGTATACGCAGTATTTT. Its translation: CATSDLGPGVYTQYF.

This rearrangement joins TRBV9 to TRBJ2-2; 10 positions match TRBD2. V dropped 2 bases and J dropped 1; count of bases not matched to a gene: 8. This CDR3 spans 18 amino acids. Germline V CDR1 and CDR2: SGDLS, YYNGEE. DNA for the CDR3: TGTGCCAGCAGCGTTACCCTTTGGACTAGCGGGAACACCGGGGAGCTGTTTTTT. This sequence encodes CASSVTLWTSGNTGELFF. Full variable domain (outside the CDR3, taken from reference TRBV9 and TRBJ2-2): DSGVTQTPKHLITATGQRVTLRCSPRSGDLSVYWYQQSLDQGLQFLIQYYNGEERAKGNILERFSAQQFPDLHSELNLSSLELGDSALYFCASSVTLWTSGNTGELFFGEGSRLTVL.

This clone was observed a few times. As DNA, the CDR3 is TGTGCCAGCAGACTACTCCAGACAGGGGAATCACCCCTCCACTTT. Translating gives CASRLLQTGESPLHF. The genes are TRBV28 and TRBJ1-6, with TRBD1 identical over 8 bases. Germline assignment: CDR1 MDHEN and CDR2 SYDVKM. The CDR3 length is 15 residues. The junction had 11 bases not matched to a gene; V was cut back by 6 bases and J by 10 bases.

This clone was observed once. This chain uses TRBV5-1 with TRBJ1-3; D not certain. Germline V gene data show CDR1 as SGHRS and CDR2 as YFSETQ. Between the trimmed V and J ends, which lost 2 bases and 2 bases, there was a span of 5 bases. This CDR3 has 13 residues. The CDR3 is CASSFWPGNTIYF. The DNA of the CDR3 is TGCGCCAGCAGCTTTTGGCCTGGAAACACCATATATTTT.